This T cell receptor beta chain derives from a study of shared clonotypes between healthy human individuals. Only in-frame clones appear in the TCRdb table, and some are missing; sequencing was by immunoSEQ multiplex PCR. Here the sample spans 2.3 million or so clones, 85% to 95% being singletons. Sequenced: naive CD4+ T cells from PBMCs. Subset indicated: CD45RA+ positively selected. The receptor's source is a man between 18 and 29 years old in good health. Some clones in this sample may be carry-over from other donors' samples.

CDR3 residues: CASSGGGGTPGAGELFF. CDR3 nucleotide sequence: TGTGCCAGCAGCGGGGGCGGTGGGACACCCGGGGCCGGGGAGCTGTTTTTT. The chain carries TRBV11-3 and TRBJ2-2; tentatively, D is TRBD1 (6 bases). V dropped 5 bases and J dropped 6 bases, with 22 bases sitting between them. CDR1 SGHNT and CDR2 YENEEA come from the germline V gene. The CDR3 runs to 17 residues.